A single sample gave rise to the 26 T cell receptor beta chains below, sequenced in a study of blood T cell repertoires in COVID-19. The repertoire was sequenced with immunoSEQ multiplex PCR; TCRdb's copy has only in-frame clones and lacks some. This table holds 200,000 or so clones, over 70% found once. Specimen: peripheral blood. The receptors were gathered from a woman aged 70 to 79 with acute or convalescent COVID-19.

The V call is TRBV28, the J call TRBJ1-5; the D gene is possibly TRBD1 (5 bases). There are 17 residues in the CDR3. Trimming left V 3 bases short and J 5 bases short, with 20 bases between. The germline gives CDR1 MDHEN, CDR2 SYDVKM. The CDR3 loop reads CASSFSRMGLVYQPQHF. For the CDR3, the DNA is TGTGCCAGCAGTTTCTCAAGGATGGGGCTGGTTTATCAGCCCCAGCATTTT.

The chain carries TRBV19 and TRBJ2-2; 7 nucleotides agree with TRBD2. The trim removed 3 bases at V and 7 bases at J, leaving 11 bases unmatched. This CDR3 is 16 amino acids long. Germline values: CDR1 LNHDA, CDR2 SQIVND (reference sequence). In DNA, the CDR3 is TGTGCCAGTAGTATGTTGTCAGGGAGGGGCATCGGGGAGCTGTTTTTT. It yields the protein CASSMLSGRGIGELFF.

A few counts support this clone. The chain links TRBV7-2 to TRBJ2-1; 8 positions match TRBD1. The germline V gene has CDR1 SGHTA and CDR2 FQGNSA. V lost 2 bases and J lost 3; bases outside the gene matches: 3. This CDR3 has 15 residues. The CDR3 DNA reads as TGTGCCAGCAGCTTAATGGGACAGGACTACAATGAGCAGTTCTTC. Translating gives CASSLMGQDYNEQFF.

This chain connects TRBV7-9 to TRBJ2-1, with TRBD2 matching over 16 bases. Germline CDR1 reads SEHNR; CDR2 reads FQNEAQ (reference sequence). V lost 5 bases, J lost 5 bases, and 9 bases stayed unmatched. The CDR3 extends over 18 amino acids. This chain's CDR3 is CASSPGTSGRAVDNEQFF. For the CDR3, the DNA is TGTGCCAGCAGCCCAGGGACTAGCGGGAGGGCCGTGGACAATGAGCAGTTCTTC. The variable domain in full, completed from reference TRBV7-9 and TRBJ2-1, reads DTGVSQNPRHKITKRGQNVTFRCDPISEHNRLYWYRQTLGQGPEFLTYFQNEAQLEKSRLLSDRFSAERPKGSFSTLEIQRTEQGDSAMYLCASSPGTSGRAVDNEQFFGPGTRLTVL.

CDR3 nucleotide sequence: TGTGCCAGCAGTTCTGGACAGGGGGGTCGCAATCAGCCCCAGCATTTT. Its translation is CASSSGQGGRNQPQHF. This sequence joins TRBV27 and TRBJ1-5, with 10 bases fitting TRBD1. Germline CDR1 MNHEY, CDR2 SMNVEV (reference sequence). The CDR3 covers 16 residues. V dropped 4 bases and J dropped 2; count of bases not matched to a gene: 5.

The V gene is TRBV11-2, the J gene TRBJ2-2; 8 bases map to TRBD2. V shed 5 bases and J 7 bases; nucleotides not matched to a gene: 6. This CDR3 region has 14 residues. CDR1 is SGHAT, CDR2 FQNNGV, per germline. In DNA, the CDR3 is TGTGCCAGCAGCCCAGGACTAGCCGGCGGGGAGCTGTTTTTT. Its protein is CASSPGLAGGELFF.

Written as DNA, the CDR3 is TGTGCCTGGAGGGCTAGCGGAGAATACAATGAGCAGTTCTTC. Protein: CAWRASGEYNEQFF. This sequence joins TRBV30 and TRBJ2-1; 7 nucleotides align to TRBD2. Germline-derived CDR1 and CDR2 are GTSNPN and SVGIG (reference sequence). Losses at the gene ends were 3 bases for V and 4 bases for J; bases not matched to a gene: 6. There are 14 residues in the CDR3.

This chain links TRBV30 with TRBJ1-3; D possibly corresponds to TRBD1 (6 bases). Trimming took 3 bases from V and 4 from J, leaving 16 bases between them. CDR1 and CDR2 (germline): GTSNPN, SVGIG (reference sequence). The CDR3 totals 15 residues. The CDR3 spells CAWRTRTVPGNTIYF. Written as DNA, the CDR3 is TGTGCCTGGAGAACCAGGACAGTACCAGGAAACACCATATATTTT.

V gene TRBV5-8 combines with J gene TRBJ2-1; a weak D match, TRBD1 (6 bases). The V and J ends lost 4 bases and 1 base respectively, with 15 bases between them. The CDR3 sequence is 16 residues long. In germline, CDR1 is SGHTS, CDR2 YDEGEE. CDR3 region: CASSRQQGRSYNEQFF. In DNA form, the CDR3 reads TGTGCCAGCAGCCGACAACAGGGCCGTTCCTACAATGAGCAGTTCTTC.

CDR3 sequence: CASSPGLAGATDTQYF. CDR3 DNA: TGTGCCAGCAGCCCAGGACTAGCGGGAGCGACAGATACGCAGTATTTT. The J gene is TRBJ2-3, the V gene TRBV3-1 (or the pseudogene TRBV3-2); 13 bases match TRBD2. V lost 4 bases and J lost 3; bases outside the gene matches: 4. The CDR3 sequence is 16 residues long. Germline V lookup: CDR1 LGHDT, CDR2 YNNKEL (reference sequence).

The CDR3 loop reads CASSYSQGSFNYGYTF. CDR3 sequence (DNA): TGTGCCAGCAGTTACTCCCAGGGTTCATTTAACTATGGCTACACCTTC. The V and J genes are TRBV6-5 and TRBJ1-2, with a weak D call TRBD1 (5 bases). V lost 0 bases and J 1 base, leaving 12 bases between the germline ends. This CDR3 is built from 16 residues. Germline V gene sequence: CDR1 MNHEY, CDR2 SVGAGI.

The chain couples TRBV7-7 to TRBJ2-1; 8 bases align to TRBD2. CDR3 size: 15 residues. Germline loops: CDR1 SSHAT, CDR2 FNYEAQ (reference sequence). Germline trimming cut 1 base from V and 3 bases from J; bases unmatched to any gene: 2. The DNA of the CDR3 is TGTGCCAGCAGCTTAGGGCGGGAGGACTACAATGAGCAGTTCTTC. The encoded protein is CASSLGREDYNEQFF.

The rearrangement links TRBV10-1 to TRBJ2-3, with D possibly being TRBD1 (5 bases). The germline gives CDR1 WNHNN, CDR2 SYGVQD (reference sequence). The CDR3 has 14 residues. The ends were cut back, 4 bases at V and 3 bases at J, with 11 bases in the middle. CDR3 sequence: CASSGTRGTDTQYF. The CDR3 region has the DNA TGCGCCAGCAGTGGAACAAGGGGTACAGATACGCAGTATTTT.

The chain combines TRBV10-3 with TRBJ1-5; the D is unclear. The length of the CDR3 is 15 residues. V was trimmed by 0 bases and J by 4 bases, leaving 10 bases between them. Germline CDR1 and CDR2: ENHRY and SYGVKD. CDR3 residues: CAISESGTQNQPQHF. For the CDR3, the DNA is TGTGCCATCAGTGAGTCTGGAACACAGAATCAGCCCCAGCATTTT.

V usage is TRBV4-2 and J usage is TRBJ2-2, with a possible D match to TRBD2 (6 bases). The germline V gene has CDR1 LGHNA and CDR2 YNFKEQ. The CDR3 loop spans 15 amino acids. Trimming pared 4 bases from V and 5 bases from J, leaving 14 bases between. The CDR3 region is CASSREWEETGELFF. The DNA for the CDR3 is TGTGCCAGCAGCCGGGAATGGGAGGAAACCGGGGAGCTGTTTTTT.

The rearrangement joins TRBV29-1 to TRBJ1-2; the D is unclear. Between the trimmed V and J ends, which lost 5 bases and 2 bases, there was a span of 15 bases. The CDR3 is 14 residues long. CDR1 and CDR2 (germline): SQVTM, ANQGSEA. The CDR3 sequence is CSVRAGLPNYGYTF. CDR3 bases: TGCAGCGTTCGGGCAGGACTTCCCAACTATGGCTACACCTTC. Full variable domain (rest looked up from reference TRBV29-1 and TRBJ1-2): SAVISQKPSRDICQRGTSLTIQCQVDSQVTMMFWYRQQPGQSLTLIATANQGSEATYESGFVIDKFPISRPNLTFSTLTVSNMSPEDSSIYLCSVRAGLPNYGYTFGSGTRLTVV.

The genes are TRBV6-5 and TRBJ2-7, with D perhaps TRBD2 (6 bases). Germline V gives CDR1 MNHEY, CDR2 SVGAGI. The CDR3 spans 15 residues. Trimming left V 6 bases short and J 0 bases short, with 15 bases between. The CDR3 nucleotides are TGTGCCAGCAGGGTAGCGGCGTCATACTCCTACGAGCAGTACTTC. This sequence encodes CASRVAASYSYEQYF.

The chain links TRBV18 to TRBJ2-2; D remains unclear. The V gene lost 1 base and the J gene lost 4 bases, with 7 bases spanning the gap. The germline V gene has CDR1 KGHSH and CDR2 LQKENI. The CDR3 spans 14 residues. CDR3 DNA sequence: TGTGCCAGCTCACCACTACACGCCACCGGGGAGCTGTTTTTT. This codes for CASSPLHATGELFF.

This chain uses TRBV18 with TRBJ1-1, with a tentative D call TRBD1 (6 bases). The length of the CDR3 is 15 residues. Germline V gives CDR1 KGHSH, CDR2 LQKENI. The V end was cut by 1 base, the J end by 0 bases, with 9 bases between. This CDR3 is CASSPQGQMNTEAFF. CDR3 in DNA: TGTGCCAGCTCACCACAAGGACAGATGAACACTGAAGCTTTCTTT.

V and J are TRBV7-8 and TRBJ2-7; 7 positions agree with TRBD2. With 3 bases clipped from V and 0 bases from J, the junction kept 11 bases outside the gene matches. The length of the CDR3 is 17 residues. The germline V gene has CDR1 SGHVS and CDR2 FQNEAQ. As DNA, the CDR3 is TGTGCCAGCAGCTTGACCCCACTAGCGTTAGACTCCTACGAGCAGTACTTC. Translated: CASSLTPLALDSYEQYF. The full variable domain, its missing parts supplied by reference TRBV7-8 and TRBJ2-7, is GAGVSQSPRYKVAKRGQDVALRCDPISGHVSLFWYQQALGQGPEFLTYFQNEAQLDKSGLPSDRFFAERPEGSVSTLKIQRTQQEDSAVYLCASSLTPLALDSYEQYFGPGTRLTVT.

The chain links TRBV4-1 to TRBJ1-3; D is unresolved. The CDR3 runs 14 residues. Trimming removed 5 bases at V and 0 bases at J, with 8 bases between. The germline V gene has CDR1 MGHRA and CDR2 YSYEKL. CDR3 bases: TGCGCCAGCAGCTATGACTCCTCTGGAAACACCATATATTTT. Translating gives CASSYDSSGNTIYF.

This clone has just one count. The CDR3 DNA is TGTGCCAGTCGACAGTCGAGCTCCTACGAGCAGTACTTC. Protein: CASRQSSSYEQYF. V is TRBV2 and J is TRBJ2-7, with a possible D match to TRBD1 (5 bases). Deletions cut 9 bases from V and 0 bases from J, with 12 bases between. From germline, CDR1 is SNHLY and CDR2 FYNNEI. The CDR3 extends over 13 amino acids. Combining the CDR3 with reference TRBV2 and TRBJ2-7 gives the whole variable domain EPEVTQTPSHQVTQMGQEVILRCVPISNHLYFYWYRQILGQKVEFLVSFYNNEISEKSEIFDDQFSVERPDGSNFTLKIRSTKLEDSAMYFCASRQSSSYEQYFGPGTRLTVT.

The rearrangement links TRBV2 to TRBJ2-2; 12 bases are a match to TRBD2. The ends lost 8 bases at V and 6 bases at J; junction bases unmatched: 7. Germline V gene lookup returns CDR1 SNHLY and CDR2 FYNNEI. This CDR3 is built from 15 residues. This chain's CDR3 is CASVLAGGPAGELFF. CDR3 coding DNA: TGTGCCAGCGTGCTAGCGGGAGGGCCGGCCGGGGAGCTGTTTTTT. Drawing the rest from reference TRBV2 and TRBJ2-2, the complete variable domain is EPEVTQTPSHQVTQMGQEVILRCVPISNHLYFYWYRQILGQKVEFLVSFYNNEISEKSEIFDDQFSVERPDGSNFTLKIRSTKLEDSAMYFCASVLAGGPAGELFFGEGSRLTVL.

Written as DNA, the CDR3 is TGTGCCAGCATCCGGGAACGGGTCCAAGAGACCCAGTACTTC. It yields the protein CASIRERVQETQYF. The gene calls are TRBV2 and TRBJ2-5; a weak D match, TRBD2 (5 bases). The CDR3 is 14 amino acids. V was clipped by 7 bases and J by 1 base, with 13 bases between them. Germline CDR1 SNHLY, CDR2 FYNNEI.

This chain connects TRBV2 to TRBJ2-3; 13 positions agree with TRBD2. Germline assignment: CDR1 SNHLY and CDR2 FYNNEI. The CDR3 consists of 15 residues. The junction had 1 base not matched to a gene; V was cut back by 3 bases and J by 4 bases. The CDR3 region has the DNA TGTGCCAGCAGTGAGGGACTAGCGGGATCAGATACGCAGTATTTT. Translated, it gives CASSEGLAGSDTQYF.

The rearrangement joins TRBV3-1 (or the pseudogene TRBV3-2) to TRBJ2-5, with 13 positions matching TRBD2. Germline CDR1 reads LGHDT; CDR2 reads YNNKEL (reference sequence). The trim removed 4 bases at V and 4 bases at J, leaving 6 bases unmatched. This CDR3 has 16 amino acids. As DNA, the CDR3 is TGTGCCAGCAGCCGACGGACTAGCGGGAGCGCAGAGACCCAGTACTTC. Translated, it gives CASSRRTSGSAETQYF.